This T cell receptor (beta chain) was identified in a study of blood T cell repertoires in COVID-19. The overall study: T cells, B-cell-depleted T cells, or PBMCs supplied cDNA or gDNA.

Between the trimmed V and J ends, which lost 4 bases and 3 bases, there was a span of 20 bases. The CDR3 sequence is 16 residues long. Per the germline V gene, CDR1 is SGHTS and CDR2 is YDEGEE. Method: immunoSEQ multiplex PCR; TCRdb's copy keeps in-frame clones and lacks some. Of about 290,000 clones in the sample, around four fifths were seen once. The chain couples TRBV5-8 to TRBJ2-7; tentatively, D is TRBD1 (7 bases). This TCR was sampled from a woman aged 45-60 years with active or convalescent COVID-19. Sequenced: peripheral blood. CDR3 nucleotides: TGTGCCAGCAGCCGGGCGATCGGAGGGGGCAGCTACGAGCAGTACTTC. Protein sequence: CASSRAIGGGSYEQYF.